The rows below give T cell receptor beta chains drawn from one sample of a study of shared clonotypes between healthy human individuals. Repertoires were generated with immunoSEQ multiplex PCR, while TCRdb's copy carries only in-frame clones and drops some. The sample carries around 600,000 clones, 98% recorded once. Sequenced: naive CD8+ T cells sorted from blood. The receptors derive from a young man in good health. Both conserved end residues are part of each CDR3. The D gene is left open where the match is weak. Expanded clones are given a class, and other clones once, few, many or no size at all.

>TRBV4-3|TRBD1|TRBJ2-7|NA
CASSLGQGTYEQYF
TGCGCCAGCAGCCTCGGACAGGGGACCTACGAGCAGTACTTC
>TRBV9|NA|TRBJ2-7|NA
CASSVGIRGRSYEQYF
TGTGCCAGCAGCGTAGGGATAAGGGGGAGGTCCTACGAGCAGTACTTC
>TRBV5-3|NA|TRBJ2-7|once
CARSFRREQYF
TGTGCCAGAAGCTTTAGGCGCGAGCAGTACTTC
>TRBV7-8|TRBD1|TRBJ1-4|NA
CASSFGGDRAEKLFF
TGTGCCAGCAGCTTCGGGGGGGACAGGGCTGAAAAACTGTTTTTT
>TRBV2|NA|TRBJ2-1|NA
CASSRRKTLGPFGNEQFF
TGTGCCAGCAGTCGCCGCAAAACACTGGGACCGTTTGGCAATGAGCAGTTCTTC
>TRBV25-1|NA|TRBJ1-2|NA
CASWPGGGVGYTF
TGTGCCAGTTGGCCCGGGGGCGGGGTTGGCTACACCTTC
>TRBV5-1|NA|TRBJ2-7|NA
CASGLGGATYEQYF
TGCGCCAGCGGGTTAGGGGGGGCAACCTACGAGCAGTACTTC
>TRBV4-1|NA|TRBJ2-1|once
CASSQGQYLYNEQFF
TGCGCCAGCAGCCAAGGGCAGTACCTCTACAATGAGCAGTTCTTC
>TRBV5-8|NA|TRBJ2-1|NA
CASSAKSSYNEQFF
TGTGCCAGCAGCGCCAAGAGCTCCTACAATGAGCAGTTCTTC
>TRBV6-1|NA|TRBJ2-2|NA
CASRQVNTGELFF
TGTGCCAGCAGACAGGTTAACACCGGGGAGCTGTTTTTT
>TRBV29-1|TRBD1|TRBJ1-3|NA
CSVVYRGRGNTIYF
TGCAGCGTTGTGTACAGGGGGCGAGGAAACACCATATATTTT
>TRBV5-1|NA|TRBJ1-2|once
CASSLVSQGPYGYTF
TGCGCCAGCAGCTTGGTGTCACAGGGTCCCTATGGCTACACCTTC
>TRBV6-1|TRBD2|TRBJ2-1|NA
CASSGTSGGLEQFF
TGTGCCAGCAGTGGGACTAGCGGGGGGCTTGAGCAGTTCTTC
>TRBV4-2|NA|TRBJ2-1|NA
CASSPYLGGNEQFF
TGTGCCAGCAGCCCTTACCTAGGTGGCAATGAGCAGTTCTTC
>TRBV10-3|TRBD2|TRBJ2-7|NA
CAISGTSGRAYEQYF
TGTGCCATCAGCGGGACTAGCGGGAGGGCTTACGAGCAGTACTTC